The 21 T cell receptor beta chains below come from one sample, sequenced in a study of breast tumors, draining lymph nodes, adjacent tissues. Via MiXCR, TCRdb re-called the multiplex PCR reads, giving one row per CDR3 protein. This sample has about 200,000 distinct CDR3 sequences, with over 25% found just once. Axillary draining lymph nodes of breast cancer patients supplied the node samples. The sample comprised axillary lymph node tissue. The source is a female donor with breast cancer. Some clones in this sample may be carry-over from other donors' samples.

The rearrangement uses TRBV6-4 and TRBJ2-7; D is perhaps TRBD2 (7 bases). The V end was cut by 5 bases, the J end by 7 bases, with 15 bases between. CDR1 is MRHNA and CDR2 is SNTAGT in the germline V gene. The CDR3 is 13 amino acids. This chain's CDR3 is CASSQEGGSEQYF. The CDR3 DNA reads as TGTGCCAGCAGTCAAGAGGGGGGGAGTGAGCAGTACTTC.

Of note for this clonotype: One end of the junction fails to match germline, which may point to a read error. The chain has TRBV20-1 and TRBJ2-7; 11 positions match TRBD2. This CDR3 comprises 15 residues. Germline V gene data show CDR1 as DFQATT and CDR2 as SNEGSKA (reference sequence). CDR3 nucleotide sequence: TGCGGTGCCATTCTACTAGCGGGAGTTGCCTGCGAGCAGTACTTC. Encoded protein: CGAILLAGVACEQYF.

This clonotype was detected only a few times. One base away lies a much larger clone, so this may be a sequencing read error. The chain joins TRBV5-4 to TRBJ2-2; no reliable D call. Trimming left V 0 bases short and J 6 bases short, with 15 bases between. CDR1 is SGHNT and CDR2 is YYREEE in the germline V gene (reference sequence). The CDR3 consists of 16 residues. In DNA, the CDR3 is TGTGCCAGCAGCTTGGGCAGGCCGTCGGGTTCCGGGGAGCTGTTTTTT. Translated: CASSLGRPSGSGELFF.

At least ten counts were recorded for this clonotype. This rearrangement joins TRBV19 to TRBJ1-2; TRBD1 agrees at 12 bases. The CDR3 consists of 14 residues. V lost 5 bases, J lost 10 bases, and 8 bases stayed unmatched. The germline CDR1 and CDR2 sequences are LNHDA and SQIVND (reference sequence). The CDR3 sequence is CASSAPGTGGAYTF. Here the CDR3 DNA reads TGTGCCAGTAGTGCTCCCGGGACAGGGGGCGCCTACACCTTC.

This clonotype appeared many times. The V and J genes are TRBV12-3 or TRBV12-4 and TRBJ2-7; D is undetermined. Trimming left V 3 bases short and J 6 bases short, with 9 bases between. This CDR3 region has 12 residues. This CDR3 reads CASSFPPGEQYF. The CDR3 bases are TGTGCCAGCAGTTTCCCCCCCGGCGAGCAGTACTTC.

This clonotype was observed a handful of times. CDR3 region: CATRQGTGWNTEAFF. The CDR3 region has the DNA TGTGCCACTAGACAGGGTACAGGGTGGAACACTGAAGCTTTCTTT. V is TRBV6-6 and J is TRBJ1-1; 7 bases align to TRBD1. J lost 1 base, V lost 10 bases, and 12 bases had no gene match. The CDR3 length is 15 residues. Germline loops: CDR1 MNHNY, CDR2 SVGAGI (reference sequence).

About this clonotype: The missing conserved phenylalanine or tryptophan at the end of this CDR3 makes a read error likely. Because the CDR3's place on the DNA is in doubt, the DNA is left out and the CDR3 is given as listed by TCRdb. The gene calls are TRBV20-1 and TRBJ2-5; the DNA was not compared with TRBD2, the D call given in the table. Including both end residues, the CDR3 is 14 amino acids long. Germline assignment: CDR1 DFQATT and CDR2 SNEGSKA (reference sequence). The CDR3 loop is CSARESGVEETQDL.

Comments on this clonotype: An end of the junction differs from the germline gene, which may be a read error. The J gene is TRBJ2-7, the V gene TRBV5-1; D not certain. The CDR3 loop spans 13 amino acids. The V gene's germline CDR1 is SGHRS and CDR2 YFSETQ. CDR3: CASSLVSTYEQYF. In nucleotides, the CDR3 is TGTGCCAGCAGCTTAGTGTCCACCTACGAGCAGTACTTC.

The CDR3 spells CASSPMTSGSRETQYF. In nucleotides, the CDR3 is TGCGCCAGCAGCCCCATGACTAGCGGGAGTAGGGAGACCCAGTACTTC. This chain links TRBV4-1 with TRBJ2-5, with 12 bases matching TRBD2. The germline gives CDR1 MGHRA, CDR2 YSYEKL. After removal of 4 bases from V and 5 bases from J, the junction contained 8 bases not matched to a gene. The CDR3 extends over 16 amino acids.

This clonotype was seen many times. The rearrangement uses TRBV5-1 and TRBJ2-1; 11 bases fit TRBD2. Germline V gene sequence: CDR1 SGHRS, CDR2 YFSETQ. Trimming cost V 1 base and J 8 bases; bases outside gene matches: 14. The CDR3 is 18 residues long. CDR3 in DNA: TGCGCCAGCAGCTTGTTTCCTCCCGGGACTAGCGGATGGGATGAGCAGTTCTTC. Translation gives CASSLFPPGTSGWDEQFF.

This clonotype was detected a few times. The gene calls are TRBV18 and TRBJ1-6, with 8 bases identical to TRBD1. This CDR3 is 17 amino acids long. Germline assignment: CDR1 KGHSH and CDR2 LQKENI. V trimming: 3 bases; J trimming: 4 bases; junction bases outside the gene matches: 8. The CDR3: CASSPLGQESYNSPLHF. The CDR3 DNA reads TGTGCCAGCTCACCTTTGGGACAGGAGTCTTATAATTCACCCCTCCACTTT.

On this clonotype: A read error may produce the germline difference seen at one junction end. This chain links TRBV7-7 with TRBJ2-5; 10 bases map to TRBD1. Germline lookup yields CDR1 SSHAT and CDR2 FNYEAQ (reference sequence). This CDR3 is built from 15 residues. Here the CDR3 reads CASSLRQGAGETQYF. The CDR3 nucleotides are TGTGCTAGCAGCTTAAGACAGGGGGCAGGTGAGACCCAGTACTTC.

CDR3: CASSYPQGSHYEQYF. The CDR3 DNA follows: TGTGCCAGCAGTTACCCACAGGGAAGTCACTACGAGCAGTACTTC. The chain links TRBV6-2 or TRBV6-3 to TRBJ2-7; D possibly corresponds to TRBD1 (6 bases). Germline CDR1 reads MNHEY; CDR2 reads SVGEGT. Trimming removed 2 bases at V and 3 bases at J, with 14 bases between. The CDR3 consists of 15 residues.

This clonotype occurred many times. The CDR3 nucleotides read TGCGCCAGCAGCTTGGCCAGCGGGAGCCGTGAGCAGTTCTTC. It specifies CASSLASGSREQFF. This chain links TRBV5-1 with TRBJ2-1; 8 bases match TRBD2. After removal of 0 bases from V and 9 bases from J, the junction contained 5 bases not matched to a gene. The CDR3 covers 14 residues. Germline values: CDR1 SGHRS, CDR2 YFSETQ.

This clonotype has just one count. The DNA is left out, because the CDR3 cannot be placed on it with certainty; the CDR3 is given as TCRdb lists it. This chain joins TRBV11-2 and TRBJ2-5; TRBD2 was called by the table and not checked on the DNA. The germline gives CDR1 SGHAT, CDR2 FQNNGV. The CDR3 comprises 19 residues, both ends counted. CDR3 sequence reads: CASSFYICSAEGGGETQYF.

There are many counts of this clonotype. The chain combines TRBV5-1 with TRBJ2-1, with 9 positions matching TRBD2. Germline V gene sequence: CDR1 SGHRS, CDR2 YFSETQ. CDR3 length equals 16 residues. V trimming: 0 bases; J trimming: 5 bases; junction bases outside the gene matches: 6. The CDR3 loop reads CASSLEASGAHNEQFF. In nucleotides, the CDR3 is TGCGCCAGCAGCTTGGAGGCTAGCGGGGCCCACAATGAGCAGTTCTTC. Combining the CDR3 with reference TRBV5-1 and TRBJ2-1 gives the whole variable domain KAGVTQTPRYLIKTRGQQVTLSCSPISGHRSVSWYQQTPGQGLQFLFEYFSETQRNKGNFPGRFSGRQFSNSRSEMNVSTLELGDSALYLCASSLEASGAHNEQFFGPGTRLTVL.

The CDR3 DNA is TGTGCCAGCAGCGGGGATGGGGCCAACGTCCTGACTTTC. Its translation is CASSGDGANVLTF. The rearrangement links TRBV9 to TRBJ2-6; no firm D call. Germline loops: CDR1 SGDLS, CDR2 YYNGEE. The CDR3 extends over 13 amino acids. Trimming took off 3 bases at V and 3 bases at J, with 4 bases between the two ends.

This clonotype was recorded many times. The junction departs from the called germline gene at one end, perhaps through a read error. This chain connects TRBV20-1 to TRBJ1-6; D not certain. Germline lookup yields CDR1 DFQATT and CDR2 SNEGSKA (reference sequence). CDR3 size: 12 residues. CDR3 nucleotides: TGCAGTGCGCAGGAACCTAATTCACCCCCCCACTTT. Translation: CSAQEPNSPPHF.

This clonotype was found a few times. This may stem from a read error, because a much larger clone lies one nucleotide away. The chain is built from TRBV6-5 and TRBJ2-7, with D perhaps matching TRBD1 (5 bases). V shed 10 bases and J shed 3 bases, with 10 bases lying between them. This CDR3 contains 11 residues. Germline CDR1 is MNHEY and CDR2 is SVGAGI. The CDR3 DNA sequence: TGTGCCACCACCCAGGGCTACGAGCAGTACTTC. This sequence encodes CATTQGYEQYF.

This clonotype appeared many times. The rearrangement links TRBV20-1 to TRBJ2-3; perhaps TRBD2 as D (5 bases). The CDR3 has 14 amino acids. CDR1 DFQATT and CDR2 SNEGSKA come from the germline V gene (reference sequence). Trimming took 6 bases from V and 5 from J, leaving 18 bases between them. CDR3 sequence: CSASYVRERDTQYF. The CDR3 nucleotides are TGCAGTGCGTCTTATGTTAGGGAGCGAGATACGCAGTATTTT.

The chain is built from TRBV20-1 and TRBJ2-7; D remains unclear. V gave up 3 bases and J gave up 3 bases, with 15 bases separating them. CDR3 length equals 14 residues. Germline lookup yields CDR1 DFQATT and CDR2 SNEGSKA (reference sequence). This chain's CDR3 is CSARGFGGLYEQYF. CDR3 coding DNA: TGCAGTGCTAGGGGGTTTGGTGGTCTCTACGAGCAGTACTTC.